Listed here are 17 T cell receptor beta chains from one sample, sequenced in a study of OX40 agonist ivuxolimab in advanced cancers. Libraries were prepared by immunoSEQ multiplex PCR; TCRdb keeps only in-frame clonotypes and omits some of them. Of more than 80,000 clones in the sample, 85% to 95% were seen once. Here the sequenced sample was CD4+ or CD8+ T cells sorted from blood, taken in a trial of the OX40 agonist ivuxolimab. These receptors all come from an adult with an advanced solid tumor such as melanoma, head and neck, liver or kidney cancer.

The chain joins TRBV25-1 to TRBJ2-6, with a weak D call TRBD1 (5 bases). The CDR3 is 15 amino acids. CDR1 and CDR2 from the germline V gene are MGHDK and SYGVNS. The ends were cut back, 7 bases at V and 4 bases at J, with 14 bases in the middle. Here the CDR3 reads CASKWGTGGANVLTF. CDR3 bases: TGTGCCAGCAAATGGGGCACGGGCGGGGCCAACGTCCTGACTTTC.

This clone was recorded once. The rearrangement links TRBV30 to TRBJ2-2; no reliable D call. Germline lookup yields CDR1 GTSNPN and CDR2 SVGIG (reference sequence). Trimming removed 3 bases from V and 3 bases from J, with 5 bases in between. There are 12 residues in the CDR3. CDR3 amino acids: CAWRQYTGELFF. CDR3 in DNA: TGTGCCTGGAGGCAATACACCGGGGAGCTGTTTTTT.

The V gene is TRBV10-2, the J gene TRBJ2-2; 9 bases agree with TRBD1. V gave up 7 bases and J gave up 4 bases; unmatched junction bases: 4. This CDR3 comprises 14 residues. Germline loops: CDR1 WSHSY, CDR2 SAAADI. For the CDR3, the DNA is TGCGCCAGCATTGGGACAGGGATCACCGGGGAGCTGTTTTTT. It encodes CASIGTGITGELFF.

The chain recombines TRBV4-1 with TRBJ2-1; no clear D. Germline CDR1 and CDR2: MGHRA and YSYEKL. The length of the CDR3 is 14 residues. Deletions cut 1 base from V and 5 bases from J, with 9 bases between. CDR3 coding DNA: TGCGCCAGCAGCCAAGTGGCGGTGGACAATGAGCAGTTCTTC. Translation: CASSQVAVDNEQFF.

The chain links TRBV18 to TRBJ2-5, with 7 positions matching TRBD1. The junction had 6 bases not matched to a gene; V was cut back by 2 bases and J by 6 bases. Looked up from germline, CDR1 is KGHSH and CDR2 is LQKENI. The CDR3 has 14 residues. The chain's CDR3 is CASSPEGAAKTQYF. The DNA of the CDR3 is TGTGCCAGCTCACCAGAGGGGGCCGCAAAGACCCAGTACTTC.

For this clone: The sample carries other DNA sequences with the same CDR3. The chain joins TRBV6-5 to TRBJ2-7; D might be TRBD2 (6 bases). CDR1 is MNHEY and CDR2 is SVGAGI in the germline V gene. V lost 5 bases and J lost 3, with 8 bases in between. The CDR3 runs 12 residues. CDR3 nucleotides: TGTGCCAGCAGTGGGACTCTCTACGAGCAGTACTTC. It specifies CASSGTLYEQYF.

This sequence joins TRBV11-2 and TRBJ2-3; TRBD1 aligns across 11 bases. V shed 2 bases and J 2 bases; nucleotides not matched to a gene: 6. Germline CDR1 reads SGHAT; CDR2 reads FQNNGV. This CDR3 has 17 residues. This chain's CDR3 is CASSLTGTGGFTDTQYF. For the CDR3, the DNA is TGTGCCAGCAGCTTAACGGGGACAGGGGGATTCACAGATACGCAGTATTTT.

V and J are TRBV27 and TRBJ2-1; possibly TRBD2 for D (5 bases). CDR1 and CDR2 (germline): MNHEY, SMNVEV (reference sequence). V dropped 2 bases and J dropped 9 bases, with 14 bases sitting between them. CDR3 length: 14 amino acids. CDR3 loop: CASSLGSRPVEQFF. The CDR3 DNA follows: TGTGCCAGCAGTTTAGGGAGTCGGCCGGTTGAGCAGTTCTTC.

The DNA of the CDR3 is TGCGCCAGCAGCTTGCGGGGAGACAGTTATACTGGGGCCAACGTCCTGACTTTC. Amino acid sequence: CASSLRGDSYTGANVLTF. The V and J genes are TRBV5-1 and TRBJ2-6; D assignment may be TRBD1 or TRBD2 (5 bases each). Germline lookup yields CDR1 SGHRS and CDR2 YFSETQ. Trimming left V 1 base short and J 2 bases short, with 16 bases between. The CDR3 runs 18 residues.

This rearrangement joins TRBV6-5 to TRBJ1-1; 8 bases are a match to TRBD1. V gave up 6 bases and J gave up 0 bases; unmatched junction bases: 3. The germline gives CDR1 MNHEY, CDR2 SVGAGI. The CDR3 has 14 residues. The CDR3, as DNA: TGTGCCAGCAGCAGACAGGGGATGAACACTGAAGCTTTCTTT. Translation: CASSRQGMNTEAFF.

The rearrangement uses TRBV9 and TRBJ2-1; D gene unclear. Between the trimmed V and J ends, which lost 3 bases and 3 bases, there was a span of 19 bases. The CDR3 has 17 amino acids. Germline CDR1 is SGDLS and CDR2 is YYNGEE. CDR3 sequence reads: CASSDPPRSERYNEQFF. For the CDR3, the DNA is TGTGCCAGCAGCGACCCCCCCAGGAGCGAGCGCTACAATGAGCAGTTCTTC.

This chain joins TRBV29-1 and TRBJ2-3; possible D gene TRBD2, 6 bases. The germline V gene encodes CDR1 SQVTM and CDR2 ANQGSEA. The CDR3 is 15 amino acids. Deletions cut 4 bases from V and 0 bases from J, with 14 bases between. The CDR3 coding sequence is TGCAGCGTTGTGATGATGGGGACTAGCACAGATACGCAGTATTTT. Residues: CSVVMMGTSTDTQYF.

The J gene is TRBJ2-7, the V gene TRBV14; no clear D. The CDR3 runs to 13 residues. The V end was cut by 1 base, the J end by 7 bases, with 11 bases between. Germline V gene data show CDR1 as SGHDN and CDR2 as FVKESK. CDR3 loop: CASSQGGFWEQYF. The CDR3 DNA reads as TGTGCCAGCAGCCAAGGAGGCTTCTGGGAGCAGTACTTC.

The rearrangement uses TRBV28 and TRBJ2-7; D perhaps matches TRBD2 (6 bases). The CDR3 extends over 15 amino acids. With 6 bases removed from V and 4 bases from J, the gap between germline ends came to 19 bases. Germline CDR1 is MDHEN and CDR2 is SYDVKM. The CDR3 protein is CASRLEGRGRYEQYF. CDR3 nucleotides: TGTGCCAGCAGACTGGAGGGCCGGGGCAGATACGAGCAGTACTTC. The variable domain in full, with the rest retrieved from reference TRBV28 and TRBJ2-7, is DVKVTQSSRYLVKRTGEKVFLECVQDMDHENMFWYRQDPGLGLRLIYFSYDVKMKEKGDIPEGYSVSREKKERFSLILESASTNQTSMYLCASRLEGRGRYEQYFGPGTRLTVT.

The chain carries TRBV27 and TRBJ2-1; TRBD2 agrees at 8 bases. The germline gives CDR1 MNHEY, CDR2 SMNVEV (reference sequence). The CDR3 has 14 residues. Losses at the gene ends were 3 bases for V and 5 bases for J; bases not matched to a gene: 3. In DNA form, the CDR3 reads TGTGCCAGCAGTTTGACTAGCGCAAACAATGAGCAGTTCTTC. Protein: CASSLTSANNEQFF.

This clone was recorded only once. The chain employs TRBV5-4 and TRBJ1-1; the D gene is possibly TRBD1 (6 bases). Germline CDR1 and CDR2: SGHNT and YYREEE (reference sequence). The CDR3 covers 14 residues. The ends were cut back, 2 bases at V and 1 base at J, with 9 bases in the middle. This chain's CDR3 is CASSFGQSNTEAFF. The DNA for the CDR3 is TGTGCCAGCAGCTTTGGACAGTCGAACACTGAAGCTTTCTTT.

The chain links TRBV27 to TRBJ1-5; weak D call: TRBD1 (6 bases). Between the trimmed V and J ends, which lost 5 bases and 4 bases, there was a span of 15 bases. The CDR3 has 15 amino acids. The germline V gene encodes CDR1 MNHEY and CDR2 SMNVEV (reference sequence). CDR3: CASSNRTQGNQPQHF. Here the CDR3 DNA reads TGTGCCAGCAGTAATCGGACCCAGGGGAATCAGCCCCAGCATTTT.